This TCR beta chain was sequenced during a study of cytomegalovirus exposure and HLA in healthy donors. The CDR3 totals 14 residues. Germline V gene lookup returns CDR1 MDHEN and CDR2 SYDVKM. V lost 8 bases to trimming and J lost 0 bases, with 11 bases between them. About this clone: The antigen is unknown.

This PCR relied on a set of 60 Vbeta primers and 13 Jbeta primers. Method: immunoSEQ multiplex PCR; TCRdb's copy keeps in-frame clones and lacks some. The sample includes roughly 130,000 clones, around 77% of them seen just once. Study-wide results and caveats: DRB1 showed the most TCR associations and HLA-C the fewest in a later analysis, as rates varied by HLA locus.

The sample taken for sequencing was PBMCs. V is TRBV28 and J is TRBJ1-3; D uncertain. The TCR originated in a man aged 25-45 years in good health and CMV-seronegative. DNA for the CDR3: TGTGCCAGCCTAGGCTCTAGCTCTGGAAACACCATATATTTT. This translates into CASLGSSSGNTIYF.